This is a list of T cell receptor beta chains from one sample in a study of blood T cell repertoires in COVID-19. Sequenced by immunoSEQ multiplex PCR; TCRdb stores in-frame clones only, minus some. This sample carries approximately 320,000 clones, roughly 90% of them seen once, and the ten largest clones take about 2.4%. The sample consisted of PBMCs or T cells enriched from blood (not recorded which). These TCRs come from a man in his 60s who had recovered from COVID-19. Both conserved end residues are part of each CDR3. The D gene is left open where the match is weak. Clone size is stated in some rows and not others, as once, few, many or a class when expanded.

D,size,V,J,CDR3,DNA
NA,once,TRBV13,TRBJ1-1,CASSRQDLNTEAFF,TGTGCCAGCAGCCGACAGGATTTGAACACTGAAGCTTTCTTT
NA,few,TRBV2,TRBJ1-1,CASSVSPYTEAFF,TGTGCCAGCAGTGTGAGTCCGTACACTGAAGCTTTCTTT
NA,NA,TRBV19,TRBJ1-3,CASSIGQFISGNTIYF,TGTGCCAGTAGTATAGGACAGTTCATCTCTGGAAACACCATATATTTT
NA,NA,TRBV28,TRBJ1-1,CASSLLSRANTEAFF,TGTGCCAGCAGTTTATTATCCAGGGCGAACACTGAAGCTTTCTTT
TRBD2,NA,TRBV5-1,TRBJ2-4,CASSSYPAGVAAKNIQYF,TGCGCCAGCAGCTCTTACCCAGCGGGAGTGGCAGCCAAAAACATTCAGTACTTC
NA,NA,TRBV5-1,TRBJ1-4,CASSLTGGASTEKLFF,TGCGCCAGCAGCTTGACCGGGGGGGCTTCGACGGAAAAACTGTTTTTT
TRBD1,NA,TRBV5-4,TRBJ1-2,CASTGQNYGYTF,TGTGCCAGCACGGGACAGAACTATGGCTACACCTTC
TRBD1,NA,TRBV6-6,TRBJ2-7,CASRGQGGSYEQYF,TGTGCCAGCAGGGGACAGGGGGGTTCCTACGAGCAGTACTTC
NA,NA,TRBV4-2,TRBJ1-2,CASSQDLGDNGDGYTF,TGTGCCAGCAGCCAAGATTTAGGGGACAATGGAGATGGCTACACCTTC
TRBD2,few,TRBV5-4,TRBJ2-2,CASSLTRELTGELFF,TGTGCCAGCAGCTTGACGCGGGAGCTCACCGGGGAGCTGTTTTTT
TRBD1,NA,TRBV19,TRBJ1-1,CASRDSGTGLMNTEAFF,TGTGCCAGTAGGGATTCCGGGACAGGCCTCATGAACACTGAAGCTTTCTTT
NA,many,TRBV19,TRBJ1-3,CASEVGLPGNTIYF,TGTGCCAGTGAAGTGGGCCTCCCTGGAAACACCATATATTTT
NA,NA,TRBV2,TRBJ2-5,CASSEQVQGETQYF,TGTGCCAGCAGTGAGCAGGTCCAGGGGGAGACCCAGTACTTC
NA,NA,TRBV7-9,TRBJ1-1,CASSSGIGNTEAFF,TGTGCCAGCAGTTCTGGTATCGGGAACACTGAAGCTTTCTTT
TRBD2,NA,TRBV27,TRBJ2-7,CASSPTSGGSHEQYF,TGTGCCAGCAGTCCGACTAGCGGGGGCAGCCACGAGCAGTACTTC
NA,NA,TRBV18,TRBJ1-6,CASSLSAGVNSPLHF,TGTGCCAGCTCACTTTCGGCAGGGGTAAATTCACCCCTCCACTTT
TRBD1,NA,TRBV6-6,TRBJ1-2,CASRQGTGRGYTF,TGTGCCAGCAGGCAAGGGACAGGTCGAGGCTACACCTTC
NA,NA,TRBV2,TRBJ2-7,CASSEGNSYEQYF,TGTGCCAGCAGTGAAGGTAATAGCTACGAGCAGTACTTC
NA,NA,TRBV6-6,TRBJ2-7,CASILNPSSYEQYF,TGTGCCAGTATACTCAATCCAAGCTCCTACGAGCAGTACTTC
NA,NA,TRBV3-1/TRBV3-2,TRBJ2-7,CASSQASYEQYF,TGTGCCAGCAGCCAAGCCAGTTACGAGCAGTACTTC
NA,NA,TRBV18,TRBJ1-1,CASSGARGLDTEAFF,TGTGCCAGCTCTGGTGCCAGAGGCCTGGACACTGAAGCTTTCTTT
TRBD1,NA,TRBV5-1,TRBJ1-1,CASRTGQNTEAFF,TGCGCCAGCAGGACAGGGCAGAACACTGAAGCTTTCTTT
TRBD1,NA,TRBV7-2,TRBJ1-2,CASSSRQGGGGYTF,TGTGCCAGCAGCTCCAGACAGGGGGGTGGTGGCTACACCTTC
NA,few,TRBV6-5,TRBJ1-1,CASRVRVVAEAFF,TGTGCCAGCAGGGTTCGGGTTGTCGCTGAAGCTTTCTTT
NA,once,TRBV5-4,TRBJ2-7,CASSPMVGSYEQYF,TGTGCCAGCAGCCCTATGGTCGGGTCCTACGAGCAGTACTTC
TRBD2,NA,TRBV7-2,TRBJ2-1,CASSLDLREPRNEQFF,TGTGCCAGCAGCTTAGATTTGCGGGAGCCCCGCAATGAGCAGTTCTTC
TRBD2,NA,TRBV7-2,TRBJ2-2,CASSLAPGKSGRAETGELFF,TGTGCCAGCAGCTTAGCTCCGGGAAAAAGCGGGAGGGCCGAGACCGGGGAGCTGTTTTTT
NA,NA,TRBV3-1/TRBV3-2,TRBJ1-4,CASSQVEEKLFF,TGTGCCAGCAGCCAAGTTGAGGAAAAACTGTTTTTT
TRBD1,NA,TRBV2,TRBJ1-1,CASTKQGALGAFF,TGTGCCAGCACCAAACAGGGGGCTCTGGGAGCTTTCTTT
NA,NA,TRBV9,TRBJ1-2,CASSVTSQGNYGYTF,TGTGCCAGCAGCGTTACCTCCCAGGGCAACTATGGCTACACCTTC
NA,once,TRBV5-4,TRBJ2-7,CASSDNYEQYF,TGTGCCAGCAGCGACAACTACGAGCAGTACTTC
NA,many,TRBV18,TRBJ1-4,CASSPGLRQANEKLFF,TGTGCCAGCTCACCAGGCTTACGACAGGCTAATGAAAAACTGTTTTTT